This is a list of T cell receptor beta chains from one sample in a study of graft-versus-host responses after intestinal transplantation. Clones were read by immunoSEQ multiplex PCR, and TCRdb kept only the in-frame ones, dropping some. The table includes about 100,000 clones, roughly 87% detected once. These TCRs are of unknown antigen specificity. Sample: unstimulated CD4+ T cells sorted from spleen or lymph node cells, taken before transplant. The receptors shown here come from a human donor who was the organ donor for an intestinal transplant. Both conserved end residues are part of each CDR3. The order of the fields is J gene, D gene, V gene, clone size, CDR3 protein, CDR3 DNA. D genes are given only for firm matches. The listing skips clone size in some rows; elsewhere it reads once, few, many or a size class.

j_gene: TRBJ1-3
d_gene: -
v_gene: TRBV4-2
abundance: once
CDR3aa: CASSLSKTGHQLSRSGNTIYF
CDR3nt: TGTGCCAGCAGCCTTTCAAAAACGGGACACCAACTAAGTAGATCTGGAAACACCATATATTTT

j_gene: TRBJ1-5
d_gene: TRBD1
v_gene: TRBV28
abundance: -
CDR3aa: CASSLAAGGFQPQHF
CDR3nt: TGTGCCAGCAGTTTAGCGGCAGGGGGCTTTCAGCCCCAGCATTTT

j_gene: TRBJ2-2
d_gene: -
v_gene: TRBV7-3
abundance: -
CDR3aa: CASSGNTGELFF
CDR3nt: TGTGCCAGCAGCGGTAACACCGGGGAGCTGTTTTTT

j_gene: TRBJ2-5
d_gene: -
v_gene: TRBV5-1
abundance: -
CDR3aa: CASSLAAYQETQYF
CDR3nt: TGCGCCAGCAGCTTGGCCGCTTACCAAGAGACCCAGTACTTC

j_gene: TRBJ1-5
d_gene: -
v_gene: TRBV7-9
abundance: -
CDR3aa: CASSLGGGPDQPQHF
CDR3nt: TGTGCCAGCAGCCTAGGCGGGGGGCCAGATCAGCCCCAGCATTTT

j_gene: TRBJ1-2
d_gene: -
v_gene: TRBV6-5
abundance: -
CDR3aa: CASSLTGTGGYTF
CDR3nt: TGTGCCAGCAGCCTCACCGGGACGGGTGGCTACACCTTC

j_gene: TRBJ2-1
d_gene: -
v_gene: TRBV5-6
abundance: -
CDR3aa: CASSLWSIIHNEQFF
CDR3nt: TGTGCCAGCAGCTTGTGGTCGATAATACACAATGAGCAGTTCTTC

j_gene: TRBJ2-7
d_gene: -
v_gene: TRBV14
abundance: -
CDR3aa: CASSHTSDEQYF
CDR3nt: TGTGCCAGCAGCCATACAAGCGACGAGCAGTACTTC

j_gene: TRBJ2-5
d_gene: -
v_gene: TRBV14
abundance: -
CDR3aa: CASSQDSRRETQYF
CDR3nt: TGTGCCAGCAGCCAAGATAGTCGCCGGGAGACCCAGTACTTC

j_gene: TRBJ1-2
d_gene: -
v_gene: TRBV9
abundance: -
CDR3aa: CASSPSEGSSYGYTF
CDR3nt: TGTGCCAGCAGCCCCTCGGAGGGCTCTTCCTATGGCTACACCTTC

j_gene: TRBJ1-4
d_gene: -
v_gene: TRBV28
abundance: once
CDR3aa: CASRQGVLTNEKLFF
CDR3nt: TGTGCCAGCAGACAGGGAGTACTCACTAATGAAAAACTGTTTTTT

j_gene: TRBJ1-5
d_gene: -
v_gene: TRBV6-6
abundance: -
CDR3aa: CASSRQASNQPQHF
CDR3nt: TGTGCCAGCAGTCGACAAGCGAGCAATCAGCCCCAGCATTTT

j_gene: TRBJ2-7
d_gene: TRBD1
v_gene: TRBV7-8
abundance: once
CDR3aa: CASSSILTGQGALLTQYF
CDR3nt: TGTGCCAGCAGCTCGATCTTGACGGGACAGGGGGCGTTATTGACGCAGTACTTC

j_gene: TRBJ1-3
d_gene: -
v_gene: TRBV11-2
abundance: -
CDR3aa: CASSSMLNTIYF
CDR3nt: TGTGCCAGCAGCTCTATGTTAAACACCATATATTTT

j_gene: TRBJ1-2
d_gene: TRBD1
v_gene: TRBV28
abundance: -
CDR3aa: CASSLARSRTGRSGYTF
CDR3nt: TGTGCCAGCAGTTTAGCCCGGTCCCGGACAGGTCGGTCTGGCTACACCTTC

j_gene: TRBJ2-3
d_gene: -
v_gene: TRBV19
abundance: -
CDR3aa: CASNLGGPTDTQYF
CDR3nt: TGTGCCAGTAACCTGGGGGGACCCACAGATACGCAGTATTTT

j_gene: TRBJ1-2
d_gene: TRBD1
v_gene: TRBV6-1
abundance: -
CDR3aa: CASSDAPGQHYGYTF
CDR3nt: TGTGCCAGCAGTGACGCTCCGGGACAGCACTATGGCTACACCTTC

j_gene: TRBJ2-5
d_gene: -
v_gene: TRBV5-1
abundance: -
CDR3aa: CASSRGQSHQETQYF
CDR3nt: TGCGCCAGCAGCCGGGGGCAATCGCACCAAGAGACCCAGTACTTC

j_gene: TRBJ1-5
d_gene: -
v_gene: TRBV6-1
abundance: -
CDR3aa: CASSEEGGSNQPQHF
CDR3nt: TGTGCCAGCAGTGAAGAAGGGGGGAGCAATCAGCCCCAGCATTTT

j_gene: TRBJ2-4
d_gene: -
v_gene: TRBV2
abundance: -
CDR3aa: CASTEEAKNIQYF
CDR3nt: TGTGCCAGCACGGAGGAAGCCAAAAACATTCAGTACTTC

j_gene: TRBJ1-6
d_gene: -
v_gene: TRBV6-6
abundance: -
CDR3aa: CASTGVGDSPLHF
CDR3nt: TGTGCCAGCACAGGGGTTGGGGATTCACCCCTCCACTTT

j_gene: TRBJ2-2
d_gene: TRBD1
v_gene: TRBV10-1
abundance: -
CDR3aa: CASSEWGQGANTGELFF
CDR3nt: TGCGCCAGCAGTGAGTGGGGACAGGGGGCGAACACCGGGGAGCTGTTTTTT

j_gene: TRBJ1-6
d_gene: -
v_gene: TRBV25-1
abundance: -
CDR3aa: CASSPWGGSNSPLHF
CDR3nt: TGTGCCAGCAGTCCGTGGGGGGGGAGTAATTCACCCCTCCACTTT

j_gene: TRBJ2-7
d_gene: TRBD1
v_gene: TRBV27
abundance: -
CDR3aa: CASPEGTGPYEQYF
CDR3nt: TGTGCCAGCCCTGAGGGGACAGGGCCCTACGAGCAGTACTTC

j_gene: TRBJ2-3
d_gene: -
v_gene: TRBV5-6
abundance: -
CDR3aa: CASSSDPLLDEAGTQYF
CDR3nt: TGTGCCAGCAGCTCCGACCCCCTTCTAGACGAGGCTGGTACGCAGTATTTT

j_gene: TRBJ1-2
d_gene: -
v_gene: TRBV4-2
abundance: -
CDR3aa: CASSQAFSGYTF
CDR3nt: TGTGCCAGCAGCCAAGCCTTCAGTGGCTACACCTTC

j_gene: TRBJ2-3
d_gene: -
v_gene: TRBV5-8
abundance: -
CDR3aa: CASSSESTDTQYF
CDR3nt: TGTGCCAGCAGCTCCGAAAGCACAGATACGCAGTATTTT

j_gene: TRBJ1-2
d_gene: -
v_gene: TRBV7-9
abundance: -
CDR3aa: CASSLSGSRGYGYTF
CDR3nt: TGTGCCAGCAGCTTGAGTGGGAGCCGCGGCTATGGCTACACCTTC

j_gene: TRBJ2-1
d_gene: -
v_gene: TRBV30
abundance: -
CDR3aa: CAWSENRGEQFF
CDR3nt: TGTGCCTGGAGTGAAAACCGGGGTGAGCAGTTCTTC

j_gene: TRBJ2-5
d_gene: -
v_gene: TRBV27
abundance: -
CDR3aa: CASTPSCNQYF
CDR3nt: TGTGCCAGCACCCCGTCTTGTAACCAGTACTTC

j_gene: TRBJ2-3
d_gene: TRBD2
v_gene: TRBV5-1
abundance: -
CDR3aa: CASSRLAGAGNTQYF
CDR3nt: TGCGCCAGCAGCAGACTAGCGGGGGCGGGGAATACGCAGTATTTT

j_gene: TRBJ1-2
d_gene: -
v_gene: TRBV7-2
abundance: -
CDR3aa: CASSLGLGSGYTF
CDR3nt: TGTGCCAGCAGCTTAGGACTGGGAAGTGGCTACACCTTC

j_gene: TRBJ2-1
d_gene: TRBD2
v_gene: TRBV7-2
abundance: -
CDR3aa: CASSISISGGSSYNEQFF
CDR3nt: TGTGCCAGCAGCATATCGATTAGCGGGGGCAGCTCCTACAATGAGCAGTTCTTC

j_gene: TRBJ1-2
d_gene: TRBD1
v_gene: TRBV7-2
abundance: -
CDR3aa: CASSVQGQGFSYTF
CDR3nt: TGTGCCAGCAGCGTACAGGGACAGGGGTTCAGCTACACCTTC

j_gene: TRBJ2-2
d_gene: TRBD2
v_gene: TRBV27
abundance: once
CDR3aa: CASRNSGGRGTGELFF
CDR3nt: TGTGCCAGCAGGAATAGCGGGGGGCGCGGTACCGGGGAGCTGTTTTTT

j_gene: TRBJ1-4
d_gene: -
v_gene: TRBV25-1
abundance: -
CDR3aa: CASSGGPRDLYGKLFF
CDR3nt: TGTGCCAGCAGTGGGGGCCCCCGGGACCTATATGGCAAACTGTTTTTT

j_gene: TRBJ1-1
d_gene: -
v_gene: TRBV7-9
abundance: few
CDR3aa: CASIPGNTNTEAFF
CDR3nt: TGTGCCAGCATACCCGGGAATACGAACACTGAAGCTTTCTTT

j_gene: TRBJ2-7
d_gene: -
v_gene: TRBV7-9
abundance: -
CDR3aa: CASSPGPYEQYF
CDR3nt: TGTGCCAGCAGCCCCGGACCCTACGAGCAGTACTTC

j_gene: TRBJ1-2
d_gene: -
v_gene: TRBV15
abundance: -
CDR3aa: CATSREIRRAANYGYTF
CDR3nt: TGTGCCACCAGCAGGGAAATCAGACGAGCGGCTAACTATGGCTACACCTTC

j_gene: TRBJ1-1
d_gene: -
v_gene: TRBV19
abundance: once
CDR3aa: CATKPTAMNTEAFF
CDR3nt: TGTGCCACTAAACCGACAGCTATGAACACTGAAGCTTTCTTT

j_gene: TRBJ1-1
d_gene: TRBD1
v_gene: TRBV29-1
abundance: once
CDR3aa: CSGGTGSTEAFF
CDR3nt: TGCAGCGGCGGGACAGGGTCCACTGAAGCTTTCTTT

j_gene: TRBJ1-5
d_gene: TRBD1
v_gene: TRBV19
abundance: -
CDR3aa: CASSLATGIANQPQHF
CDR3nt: TGTGCCAGTAGCCTCGCGACAGGGATCGCCAATCAGCCCCAGCATTTT

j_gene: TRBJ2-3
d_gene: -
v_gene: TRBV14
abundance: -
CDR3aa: CASSRNTDTQYF
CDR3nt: TGTGCCAGCAGCCGGAACACAGATACGCAGTATTTT

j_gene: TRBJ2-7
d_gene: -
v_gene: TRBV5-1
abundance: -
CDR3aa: CASSPQGSSNSYEQYF
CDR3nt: TGCGCCAGCAGCCCACAGGGATCTTCCAACTCCTACGAGCAGTACTTC

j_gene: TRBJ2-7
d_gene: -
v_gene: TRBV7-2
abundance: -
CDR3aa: CASSLERKGGSDERYF
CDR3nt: TGTGCCAGCAGCTTAGAGAGGAAGGGCGGATCCGACGAGCGGTACTTC

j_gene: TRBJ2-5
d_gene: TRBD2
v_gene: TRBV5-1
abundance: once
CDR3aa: CASSAGGTRRPGETQYF
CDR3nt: TGCGCCAGCAGCGCGGGGGGGACTAGACGACCTGGGGAGACCCAGTACTTC

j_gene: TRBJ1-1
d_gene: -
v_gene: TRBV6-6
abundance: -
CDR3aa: CASSYSGVGTEAFF
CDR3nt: TGTGCCAGCAGTTACTCGGGGGTAGGGACTGAAGCTTTCTTT

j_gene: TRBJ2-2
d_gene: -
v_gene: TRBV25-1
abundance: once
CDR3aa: CASSENTGELFF
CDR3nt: TGTGCCAGCAGTGAAAACACCGGGGAGCTGTTTTTT

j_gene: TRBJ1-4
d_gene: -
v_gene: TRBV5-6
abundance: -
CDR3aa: CASSLEGRLSEKLFF
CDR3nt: TGTGCCAGCAGCTTGGAGGGTAGGCTCAGTGAAAAACTGTTTTTT

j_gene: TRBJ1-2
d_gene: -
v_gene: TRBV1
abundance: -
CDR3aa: CTSSQVPGRLDYGYTF
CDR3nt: TGCACCAGCAGCCAGGTTCCGGGACGGCTAGACTATGGCTACACCTTC

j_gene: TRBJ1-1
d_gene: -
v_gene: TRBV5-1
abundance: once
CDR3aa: CASSLARSDTEAFF
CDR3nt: TGCGCCAGCAGCTTGGCAAGGAGCGACACTGAAGCTTTCTTT

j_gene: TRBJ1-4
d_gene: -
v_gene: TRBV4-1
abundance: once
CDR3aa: CASSPRVIGPGTNEKLFF
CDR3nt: TGCGCCAGCAGCCCACGAGTTATAGGTCCCGGGACTAATGAAAAACTGTTTTTT

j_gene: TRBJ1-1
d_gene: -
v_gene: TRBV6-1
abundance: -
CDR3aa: CASSEAWGGARRDTEAFF
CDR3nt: TGTGCCAGCAGTGAAGCGTGGGGCGGGGCCCGCCGGGACACTGAAGCTTTCTTT

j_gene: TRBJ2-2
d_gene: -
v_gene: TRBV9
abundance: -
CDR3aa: CASSPYSGYSGELFF
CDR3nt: TGTGCCAGCAGCCCCTACTCAGGGTATTCCGGGGAGCTGTTTTTT

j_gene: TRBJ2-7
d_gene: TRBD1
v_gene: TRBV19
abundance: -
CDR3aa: CATEGDRGREQYF
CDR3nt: TGTGCCACCGAGGGGGACAGGGGGCGCGAGCAGTACTTC

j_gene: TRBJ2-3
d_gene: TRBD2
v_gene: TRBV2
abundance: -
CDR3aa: CASSIWGGLGTDTQYF
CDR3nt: TGTGCCAGCAGTATATGGGGGGGATTGGGCACAGATACGCAGTATTTT

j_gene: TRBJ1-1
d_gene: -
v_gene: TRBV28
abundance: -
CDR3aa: CASSSSFSIGGTNTEAFF
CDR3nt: TGTGCCAGCAGTTCGTCCTTCTCGATAGGGGGAACAAACACTGAAGCTTTCTTT